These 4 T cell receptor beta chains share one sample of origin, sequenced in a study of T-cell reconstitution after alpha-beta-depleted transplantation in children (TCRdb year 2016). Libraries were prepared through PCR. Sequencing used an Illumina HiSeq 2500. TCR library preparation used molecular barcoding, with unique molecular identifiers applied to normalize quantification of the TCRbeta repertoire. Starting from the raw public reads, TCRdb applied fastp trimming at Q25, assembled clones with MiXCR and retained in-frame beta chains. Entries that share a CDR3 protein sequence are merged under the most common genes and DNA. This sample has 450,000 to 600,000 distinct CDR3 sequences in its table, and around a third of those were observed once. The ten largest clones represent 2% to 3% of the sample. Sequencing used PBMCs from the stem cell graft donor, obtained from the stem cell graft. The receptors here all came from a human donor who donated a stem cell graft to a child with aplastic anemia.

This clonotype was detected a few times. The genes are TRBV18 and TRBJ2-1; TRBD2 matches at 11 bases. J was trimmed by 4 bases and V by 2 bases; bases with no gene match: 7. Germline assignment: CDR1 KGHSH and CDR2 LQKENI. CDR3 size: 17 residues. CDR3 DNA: TGTGCCAGCTCACCATCTATTCTAGCGGGAGGATACAATGAGCAGTTCTTC. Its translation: CASSPSILAGGYNEQFF.

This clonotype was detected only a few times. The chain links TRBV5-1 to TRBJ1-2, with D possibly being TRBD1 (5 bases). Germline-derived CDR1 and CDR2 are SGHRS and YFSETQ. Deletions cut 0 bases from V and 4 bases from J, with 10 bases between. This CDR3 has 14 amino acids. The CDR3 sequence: CASSLAQGTYGYTF. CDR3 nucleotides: TGCGCCAGCAGCTTGGCCCAGGGAACCTATGGCTACACCTTC.

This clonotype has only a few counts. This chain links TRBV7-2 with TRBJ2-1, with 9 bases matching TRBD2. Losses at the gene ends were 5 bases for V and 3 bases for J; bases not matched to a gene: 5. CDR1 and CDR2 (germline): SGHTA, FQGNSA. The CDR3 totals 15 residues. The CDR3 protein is CASSPIAGVYNEQFF. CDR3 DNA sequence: TGTGCCAGCAGCCCTATAGCGGGAGTCTACAATGAGCAGTTCTTC. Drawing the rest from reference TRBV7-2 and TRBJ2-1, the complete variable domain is GAGVSQSPSNKVTEKGKDVELRCDPISGHTALYWYRQSLGQGLEFLIYFQGNSAPDKSGLPSDRFSAERTGGSVSTLTIQRTQQEDSAVYLCASSPIAGVYNEQFFGPGTRLTVL.

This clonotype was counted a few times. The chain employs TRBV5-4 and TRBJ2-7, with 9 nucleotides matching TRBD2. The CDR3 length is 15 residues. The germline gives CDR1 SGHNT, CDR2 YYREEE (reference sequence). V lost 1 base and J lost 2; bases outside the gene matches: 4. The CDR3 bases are TGTGCCAGCAGCTTGACCGGCGGGAGGGCCTACGAGCAGTACTTC. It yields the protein CASSLTGGRAYEQYF.